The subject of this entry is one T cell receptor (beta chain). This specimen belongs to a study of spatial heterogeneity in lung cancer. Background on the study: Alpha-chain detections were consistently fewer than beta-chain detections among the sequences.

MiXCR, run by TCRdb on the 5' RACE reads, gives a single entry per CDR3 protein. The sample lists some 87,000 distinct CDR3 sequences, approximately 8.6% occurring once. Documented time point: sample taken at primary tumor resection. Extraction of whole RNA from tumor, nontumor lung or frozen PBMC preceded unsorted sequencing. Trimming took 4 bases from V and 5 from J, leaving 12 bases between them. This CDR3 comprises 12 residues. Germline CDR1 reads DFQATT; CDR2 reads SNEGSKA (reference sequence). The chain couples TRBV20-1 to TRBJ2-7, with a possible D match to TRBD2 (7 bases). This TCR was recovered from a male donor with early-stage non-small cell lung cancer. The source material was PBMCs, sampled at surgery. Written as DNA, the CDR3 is TGCAGTGCTACGGGGGGCAGGAACGAGCAGTACTTC. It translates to CSATGGRNEQYF.